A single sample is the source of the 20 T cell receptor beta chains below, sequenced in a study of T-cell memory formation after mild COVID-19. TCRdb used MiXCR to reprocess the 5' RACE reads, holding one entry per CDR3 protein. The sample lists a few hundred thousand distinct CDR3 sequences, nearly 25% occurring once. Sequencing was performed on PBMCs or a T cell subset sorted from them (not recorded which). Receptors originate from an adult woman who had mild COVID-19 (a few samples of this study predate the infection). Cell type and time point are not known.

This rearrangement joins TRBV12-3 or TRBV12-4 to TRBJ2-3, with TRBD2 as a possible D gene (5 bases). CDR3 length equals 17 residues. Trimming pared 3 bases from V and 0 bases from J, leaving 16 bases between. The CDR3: CASSFNRRPSSTDTQYF. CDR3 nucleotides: TGTGCCAGCAGTTTTAATCGGAGGCCCTCTAGCACAGATACGCAGTATTTT.

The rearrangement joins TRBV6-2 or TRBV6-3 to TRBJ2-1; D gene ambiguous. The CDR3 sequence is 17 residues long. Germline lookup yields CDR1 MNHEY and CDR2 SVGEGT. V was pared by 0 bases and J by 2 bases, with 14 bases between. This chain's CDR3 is CASSYSLSPRAYNEQFF. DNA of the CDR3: TGTGCCAGCAGTTACTCCCTCAGCCCGCGAGCCTACAATGAGCAGTTCTTC.

CDR3 coding DNA: TGTGCCAGCAGCTTCCCTGGGGGGGAGCAGTTCTTC. Amino acids: CASSFPGGEQFF. This chain connects TRBV7-2 to TRBJ2-1; D is possibly TRBD2 (6 bases). Between the trimmed V and J ends, which lost 3 bases and 10 bases, there was a span of 10 bases. The CDR3 runs 12 residues. CDR1 is SGHTA, CDR2 FQGNSA, per germline. The variable domain in full, with the rest retrieved from reference TRBV7-2 and TRBJ2-1, is GAGVSQSPSNKVTEKGKDVELRCDPISGHTALYWYRQSLGQGLEFLIYFQGNSAPDKSGLPSDRFSAERTGGSVSTLTIQRTQQEDSAVYLCASSFPGGEQFFGPGTRLTVL.

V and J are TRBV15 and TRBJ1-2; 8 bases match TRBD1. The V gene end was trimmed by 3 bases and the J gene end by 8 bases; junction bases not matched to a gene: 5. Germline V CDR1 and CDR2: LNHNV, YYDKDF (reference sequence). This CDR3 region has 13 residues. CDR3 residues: CATSRDRVEGYTF. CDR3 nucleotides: TGTGCCACCAGCAGGGACAGGGTTGAAGGCTACACCTTC.

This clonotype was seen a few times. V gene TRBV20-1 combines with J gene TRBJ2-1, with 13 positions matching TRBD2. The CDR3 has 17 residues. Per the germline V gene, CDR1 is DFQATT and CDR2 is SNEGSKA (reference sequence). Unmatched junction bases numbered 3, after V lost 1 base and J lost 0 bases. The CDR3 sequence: CSARGRTSGSSYNEQFF. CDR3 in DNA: TGCAGTGCTAGAGGCAGGACTAGCGGGAGCTCCTACAATGAGCAGTTCTTC.

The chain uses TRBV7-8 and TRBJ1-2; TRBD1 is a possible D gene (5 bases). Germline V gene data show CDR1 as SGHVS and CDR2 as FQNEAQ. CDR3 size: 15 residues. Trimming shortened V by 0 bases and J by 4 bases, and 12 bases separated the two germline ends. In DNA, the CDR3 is TGTGCCAGCAGCTTAGCGGGGCGGGGATCCTATGGCTACACCTTC. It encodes CASSLAGRGSYGYTF.

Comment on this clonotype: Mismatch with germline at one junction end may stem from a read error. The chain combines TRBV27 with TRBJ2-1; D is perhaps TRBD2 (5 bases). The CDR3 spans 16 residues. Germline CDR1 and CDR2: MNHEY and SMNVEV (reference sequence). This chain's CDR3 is CASSLSSMQGYNEQFF. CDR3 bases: TGTGCCAGCAGTCTATCTAGCATGCAAGGATACAATGAGCAGTTCTTC.

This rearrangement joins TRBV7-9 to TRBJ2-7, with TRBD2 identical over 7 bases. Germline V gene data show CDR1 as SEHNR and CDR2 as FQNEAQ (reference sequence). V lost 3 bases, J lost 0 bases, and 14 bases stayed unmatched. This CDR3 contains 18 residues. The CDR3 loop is CASSLANRLADSSYEQYF. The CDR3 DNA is TGTGCCAGCAGCTTGGCGAACCGTCTAGCGGATTCCTCCTACGAGCAGTACTTC.

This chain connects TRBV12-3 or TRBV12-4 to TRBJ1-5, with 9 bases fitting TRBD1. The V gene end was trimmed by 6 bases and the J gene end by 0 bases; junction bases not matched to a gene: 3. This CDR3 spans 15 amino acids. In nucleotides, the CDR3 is TGTGCCAGCAGAGGACAGGGGACTAGCAATCAGCCCCAGCATTTT. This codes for CASRGQGTSNQPQHF.

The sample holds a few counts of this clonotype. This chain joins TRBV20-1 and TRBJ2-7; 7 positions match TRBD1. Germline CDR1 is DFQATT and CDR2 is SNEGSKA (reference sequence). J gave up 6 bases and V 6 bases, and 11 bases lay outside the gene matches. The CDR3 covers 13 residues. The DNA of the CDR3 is TGCAGTGCGAAGGGACAGAGTTACGGCGAGCAGTACTTC. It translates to CSAKGQSYGEQYF.

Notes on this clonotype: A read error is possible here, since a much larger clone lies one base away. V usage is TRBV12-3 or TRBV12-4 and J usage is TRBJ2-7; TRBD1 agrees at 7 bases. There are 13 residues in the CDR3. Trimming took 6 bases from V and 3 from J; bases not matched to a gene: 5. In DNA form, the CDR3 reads TGTGCCAGCAGGACCGGGACAGTCTACGAGCAGTACTTC. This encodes CASRTGTVYEQYF.

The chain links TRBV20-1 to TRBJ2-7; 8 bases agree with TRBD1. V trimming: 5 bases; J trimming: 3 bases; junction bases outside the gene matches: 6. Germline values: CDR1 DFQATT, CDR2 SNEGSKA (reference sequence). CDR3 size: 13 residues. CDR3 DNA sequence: TGCAGTGCTCTTAGGACAGGGAGCTACGAGCAGTACTTC. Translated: CSALRTGSYEQYF.

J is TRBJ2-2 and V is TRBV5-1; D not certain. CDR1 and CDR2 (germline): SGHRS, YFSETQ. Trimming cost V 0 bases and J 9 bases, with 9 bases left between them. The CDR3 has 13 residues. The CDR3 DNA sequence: TGCGCCAGCAGCTTGGCCATGAACAGGGAGCTGTTTTTT. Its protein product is CASSLAMNRELFF.

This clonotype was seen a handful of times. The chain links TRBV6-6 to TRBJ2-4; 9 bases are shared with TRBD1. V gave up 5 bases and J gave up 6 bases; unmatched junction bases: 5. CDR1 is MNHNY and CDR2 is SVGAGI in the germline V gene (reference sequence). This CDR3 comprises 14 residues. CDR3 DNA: TGTGCCAGCAGTATTACAGGGGGCGTAAACATTCAGTACTTC. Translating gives CASSITGGVNIQYF.

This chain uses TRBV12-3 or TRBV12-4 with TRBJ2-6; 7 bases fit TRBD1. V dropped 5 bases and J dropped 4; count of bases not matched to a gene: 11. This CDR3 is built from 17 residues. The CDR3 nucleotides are TGTGCCAGCAGTCAAAACTCAGGGGGTGCGGGGGCCAACGTCCTGACTTTC. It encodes CASSQNSGGAGANVLTF.

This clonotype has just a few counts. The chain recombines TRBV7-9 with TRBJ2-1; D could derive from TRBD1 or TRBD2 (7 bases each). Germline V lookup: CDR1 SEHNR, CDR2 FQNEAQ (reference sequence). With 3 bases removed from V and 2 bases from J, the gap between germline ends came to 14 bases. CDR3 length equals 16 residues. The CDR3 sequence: CASSFQGGIPYNEQFF. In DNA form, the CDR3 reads TGTGCCAGCAGCTTTCAGGGGGGGATTCCCTACAATGAGCAGTTCTTC.

CDR3 in DNA: TGTGCCAGCAGCCTAACGACAGGGCCGACCTACGAGCAGTACTTC. Its translation: CASSLTTGPTYEQYF. J is TRBJ2-7 and V is TRBV6-2 or TRBV6-3; 7 positions agree with TRBD1. CDR3 length: 15 amino acids. CDR1 and CDR2 (germline): MNHEY, SVGEGT. V shed 6 bases, J shed 2 bases, and the junction held 10 bases outside the gene matches.

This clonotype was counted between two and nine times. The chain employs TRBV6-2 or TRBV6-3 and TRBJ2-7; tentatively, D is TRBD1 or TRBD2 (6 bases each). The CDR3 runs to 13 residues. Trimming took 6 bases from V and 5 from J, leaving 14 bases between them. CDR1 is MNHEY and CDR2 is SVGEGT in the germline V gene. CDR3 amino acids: CASREGGTHEQYF. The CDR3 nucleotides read TGTGCCAGCAGGGAGGGGGGCACGCACGAGCAGTACTTC.

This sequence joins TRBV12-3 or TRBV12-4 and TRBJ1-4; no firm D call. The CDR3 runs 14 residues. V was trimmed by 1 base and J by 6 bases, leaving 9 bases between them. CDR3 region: CASSLGGSDEKLFF. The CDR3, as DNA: TGTGCCAGCAGTTTAGGGGGAAGTGATGAAAAACTGTTTTTT.

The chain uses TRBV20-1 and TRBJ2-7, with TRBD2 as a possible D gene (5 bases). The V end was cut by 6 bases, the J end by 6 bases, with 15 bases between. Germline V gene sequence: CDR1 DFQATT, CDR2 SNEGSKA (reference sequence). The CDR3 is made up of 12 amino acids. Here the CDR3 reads CSASRSAGEQYF. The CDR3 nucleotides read TGCAGTGCAAGCCGATCCGCGGGCGAGCAGTACTTC.